The sample holds many counts of the clone carrying this T cell receptor beta chain. The antigen remains undetermined. This specimen comes from a study of regulatory T cells in long-lasting Graves disease. Study outcomes and limitations: Thyroid tissue was not sampled; only peripheral blood was. Favored usage of TRBV28, TRBJ1-2 and TRBJ2-5 was recorded in persistent disease.

Noted time point: newly diagnosed GD, antithyroid drugs for less than 3 months. Researchers made the TCR library from RNA that was extracted from PBMCs. EDTA tubes were used for drawing around 8.8 milliliters of peripheral blood. The CDR3 has 16 residues. Trimming removed 0 bases at V and 2 bases at J, with 13 bases between. Per the germline V gene, CDR1 is LNHNV and CDR2 is YYDKDF (reference sequence). iRepertoire HTBI primers and Arm-PCR of CDR3 regions built TCR beta libraries. Via MiXCR, TCRdb re-called the multiplex PCR reads, giving one row per CDR3 protein. This sample carries about 380,000 distinct CDR3 sequences, 15% to 19% of them seen once, and the ten largest clones take 20% to 25%.

This sequence joins TRBV15 and TRBJ1-2; no clear D. Specimen: peripheral blood mononuclear cells (PBMCs), collected at new diagnosis, from a patient treated with antithyroid drugs. The sequence was obtained from a female donor with Graves disease. This chain's CDR3 is CATSRDWTDVNYGYTF. The CDR3 coding sequence is TGTGCCACCAGCAGAGATTGGACGGATGTAAACTATGGCTACACCTTC.